Included here is one TCR beta chain sequence, with context. TCRdb's table, derived via immunoSEQ multiplex PCR, lists solely in-frame clones and lacks some. This table holds 360,000 or so clones, under 90% found once. Germline values: CDR1 MNHNY, CDR2 SVGAGI (reference sequence). V lost 6 bases and J lost 3, with 9 bases in between. CDR3 length: 13 residues. The sample originates from a study of blood T cell repertoires in COVID-19. Living in about two dozen US areas, the participants were between roughly 18 and 90 years of age. The material sequenced was PBMCs or T cells enriched from blood (not recorded which). J is TRBJ2-1 and V is TRBV6-6; the D gene is possibly TRBD2 (6 bases). The origin of this receptor is a woman in her 30s who had recovered from COVID-19. In DNA form, the CDR3 reads TGTGCCAGCAGGCTCGGGGGCTACAATGAGCAGTTCTTC. Translating gives CASRLGGYNEQFF.